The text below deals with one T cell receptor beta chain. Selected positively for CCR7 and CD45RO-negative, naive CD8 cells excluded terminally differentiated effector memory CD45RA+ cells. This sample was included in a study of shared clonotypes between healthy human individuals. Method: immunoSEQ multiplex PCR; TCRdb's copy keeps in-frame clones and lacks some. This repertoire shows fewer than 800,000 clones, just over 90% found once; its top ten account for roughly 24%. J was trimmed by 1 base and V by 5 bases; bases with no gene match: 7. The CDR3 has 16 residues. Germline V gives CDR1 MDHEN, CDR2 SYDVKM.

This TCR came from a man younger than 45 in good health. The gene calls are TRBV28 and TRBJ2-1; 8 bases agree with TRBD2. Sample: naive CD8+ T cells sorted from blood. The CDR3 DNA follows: TGTGCCAGCAGTCCTGCGGGCGGGAGGTCCTACAATGAGCAGTTCTTC. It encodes CASSPAGGRSYNEQFF.